This TCR beta chain was obtained from a study of long-term antiretroviral therapy in people with HIV. Study context: Earliest sampling preceded the 2015 immediate-ART recommendation by about a decade.

About this clone: Its antigen remains unidentified.

This CDR3 region has 14 residues. CDR1 is LNHDA, CDR2 SQIVND, per germline (reference sequence). V lost 7 bases and J 0 bases, leaving 11 bases between the germline ends. Version v3.0 of the immunoSEQ assay was performed at survey level. TCRdb's copy holds only in-frame clones and misses some; the assay was immunoSEQ multiplex PCR. Seen here are 17,000 or so clones, roughly 90% observed once, and the top ten hold around 10%. Study-level points and caveats: Diversity remained lower than transplant donor controls, even though it increased after ART. Pre-ART clonal expansion yielded clones that dominated the repertoire at all time points. Missing from the dataset were any data on ART adherence, viral resistance or therapy changes.

V usage is TRBV19 and J usage is TRBJ2-3; no clear D. The clonotype comes from a man aged 60 to 69 with HIV. The source material was unsorted PBMCs, sampled 0.3 years after starting antiretroviral therapy. CDR3 sequence: CASTPLGSTDTQYF. CDR3 DNA sequence: TGTGCCAGTACCCCTTTGGGTAGCACAGATACGCAGTATTTT.